This T cell receptor beta chain was recovered during a study of shared clonotypes between healthy human individuals. CD45RO-negative, CCR7-positively selected cells formed the naive CD8 fraction, excluding terminally differentiated effector memory CD45RA+ cells. The CDR3 loop spans 14 amino acids. The germline V and J ends were trimmed by 3 bases and 4 bases, with 12 bases remaining between them. Germline V CDR1 and CDR2: MNHEY, SMNVEV (reference sequence). Profiled with immunoSEQ multiplex PCR; TCRdb holds only in-frame clones, not every one. Among around 2.1 million clones, 93% were seen once, and the ten largest hold more than 1.5%.

The clonotype originates from a man younger than 30 in good health. Some clones in this sample may be carry-over from other donors' samples. This chain joins TRBV27 and TRBJ1-2; possible D gene TRBD1, 6 bases. Sequenced material: naive CD8+ T cells from PBMCs. CDR3 DNA: TGTGCCAGCAGTTTTGGGAGGGGGGGCTATGGCTACACCTTC. Protein sequence: CASSFGRGGYGYTF.